The 27 T cell receptor beta chains listed next were all sequenced from one sample in a study of identical twins. TCRdb reprocessed the 5' RACE reads via MiXCR and lists one record per CDR3 protein. The table lists under 900,000 distinct CDR3 sequences, 15% to 20% of them singletons. The same specimen was also included in a second study, on T cells expressing NK-cell markers.

The sequenced sample consisted of PBMCs. The receptors stem from a young woman in good health.

The V and J genes are TRBV19 and TRBJ2-7; 10 bases fit TRBD2. Germline assignment: CDR1 LNHDA and CDR2 SQIVND (reference sequence). The trim removed 11 bases at V and 3 bases at J, leaving 10 bases unmatched. This CDR3 contains 14 residues. CDR3 in amino acids: CAVRSGTSDYEQYF. CDR3 DNA: TGTGCCGTCAGATCCGGGACTAGCGACTACGAGCAGTACTTC.

This clonotype came up a few times. This sequence joins TRBV25-1 and TRBJ2-1; 11 bases fit TRBD2. Germline V lookup: CDR1 MGHDK, CDR2 SYGVNS. The CDR3 totals 16 residues. V shed 0 bases and J 6 bases; nucleotides not matched to a gene: 4. CDR3 coding DNA: TGTGCCAGCAGTGAATATGAAACTAGCGGGAGCAATGAGCAGTTCTTC. Protein product: CASSEYETSGSNEQFF.

This clonotype has more than one count but fewer than ten. The V call is TRBV25-1, the J call TRBJ1-2; D gene ambiguous. Per germline, CDR1 MGHDK and CDR2 SYGVNS. This CDR3 contains 12 residues. V was trimmed by 6 bases and J by 8 bases, leaving 13 bases between them. As DNA, the CDR3 is TGTGCCAGCAGCCCAATTAACGAGGGCTACACCTTC. It encodes CASSPINEGYTF.

The chain combines TRBV7-2 with TRBJ2-7; tentative D call: TRBD2 (6 bases). Per the germline V gene, CDR1 is SGHTA and CDR2 is FQGNSA. This CDR3 spans 15 amino acids. V gave up 5 bases and J gave up 4 bases, with 18 bases separating them. DNA of the CDR3: TGTGCCAGCAGCGTCGGGGCTAGCGCGACTTACGAGCAGTACTTC. This codes for CASSVGASATYEQYF.

The chain couples TRBV24-1 to TRBJ2-1; D might be TRBD2 (6 bases). Germline CDR1 reads KGHDR; CDR2 reads SFDVKD. This CDR3 has 13 amino acids. V was trimmed by 1 base and J by 15 bases, leaving 15 bases between them. The CDR3 here is CATSDFRGTGRFF. The CDR3 DNA reads as TGTGCCACCAGTGATTTCCGGGGGACGGGTCGGTTCTTC.

The J gene is TRBJ2-7, the V gene TRBV6-5; D not resolved. The germline V gene has CDR1 MNHEY and CDR2 SVGAGI. Between the trimmed V and J ends, which lost 0 bases and 2 bases, there was a span of 5 bases. The CDR3 covers 13 residues. The CDR3 region is CASSYSPTYEQYF. As DNA, the CDR3 is TGTGCCAGCAGTTACTCCCCTACCTACGAGCAGTACTTC.

V and J are TRBV6-1 and TRBJ1-5; TRBD1 matches at 7 bases. The CDR3 runs 14 residues. In germline, CDR1 is MNHNS, CDR2 SASEGT. With 8 bases clipped from V and 3 bases from J, the junction kept 7 bases outside the gene matches. CDR3 region: CASSGQNLNQPQHF. The CDR3 DNA reads as TGTGCCAGCTCGGGACAGAATCTCAATCAGCCCCAGCATTTT.

The genes are TRBV9 and TRBJ2-2; 7 bases fit TRBD2. The germline V gene encodes CDR1 SGDLS and CDR2 YYNGEE. This CDR3 spans 14 amino acids. V trimming: 5 bases; J trimming: 3 bases; junction bases outside the gene matches: 4. This chain's CDR3 is CASRTSRYTGELFF. CDR3 bases: TGTGCCAGCAGGACTAGCCGATACACCGGGGAGCTGTTTTTT.

The rearrangement links TRBV7-6 to TRBJ1-4; tentative D call: TRBD1 (5 bases). Germline CDR1 is SGHVS and CDR2 is FNYEAQ. V lost 5 bases, J lost 11 bases, and 21 bases lay in between. This CDR3 is built from 15 residues. The CDR3 DNA sequence: TGTGCCAGCAGCCCGGCCGGGGACCGGGGAGAGAAACTGTTTTTT. Protein: CASSPAGDRGEKLFF.

This clonotype was seen ten or more times. The V and J genes are TRBV12-3 or TRBV12-4 and TRBJ2-7; D assignment may be TRBD1 or TRBD2 (5 bases each). This CDR3 is 13 amino acids long. V lost 5 bases and J lost 6, with 14 bases in between. The DNA for the CDR3 is TGTGCCAGCAGTGCATCCAGGGCGGGCGAGCAGTACTTC. The encoded protein is CASSASRAGEQYF.

There are a few counts of this clonotype. The chain has TRBV12-3 or TRBV12-4 and TRBJ2-7; no clear D gene. CDR3 size: 14 residues. V was cut by 5 bases and J by 0 bases, with 11 bases left in between. DNA for the CDR3: TGTGCCAGCAGTGCACAGCAAAGCTCCTACGAGCAGTACTTC. Translation: CASSAQQSSYEQYF.

The table lists this clonotype with many counts. The rearrangement links TRBV12-3 or TRBV12-4 to TRBJ1-2, with D perhaps TRBD1 (5 bases). The CDR3 is made up of 14 amino acids. V lost 3 bases and J 4 bases, leaving 12 bases between the germline ends. The CDR3 loop reads CASSLGPTPYGYTF. CDR3 nucleotides: TGTGCCAGCAGTTTGGGACCTACTCCCTATGGCTACACCTTC.

This sequence joins TRBV20-1 and TRBJ2-5; 8 bases are a match to TRBD2. Germline assignment: CDR1 DFQATT and CDR2 SNEGSKA (reference sequence). The CDR3 totals 14 residues. V gave up 4 bases and J gave up 5 bases; unmatched junction bases: 9. The CDR3 coding sequence is TGCAGTGCTAACCGACGGGGGGGCCATGAGACCCAGTACTTC. Translation gives CSANRRGGHETQYF.

This chain uses TRBV5-1 with TRBJ2-5; D ambiguous. The length of the CDR3 is 15 residues. V lost 2 bases and J lost 1, with 12 bases in between. From germline, CDR1 is SGHRS and CDR2 YFSETQ. In DNA, the CDR3 is TGCGCCAGCAGCTTTGGTTCAACAGTCCAAGAGACCCAGTACTTC. It codes for CASSFGSTVQETQYF.

In this sample, this clonotype turned up many times. The V call is TRBV12-3 or TRBV12-4, the J call TRBJ1-3, with unresolved D. V was pared by 0 bases and J by 0 bases, with 9 bases between. The CDR3 contains 16 residues. For the CDR3, the DNA is TGTGCCAGCAGTTTAGCCGGGCTCAGCTCTGGAAACACCATATATTTT. It encodes CASSLAGLSSGNTIYF.

This clonotype was seen only a few times. The gene calls are TRBV10-3 and TRBJ1-1; D may be TRBD1 (6 bases). This CDR3 is built from 12 residues. The germline CDR1 and CDR2 sequences are ENHRY and SYGVKD. V lost 10 bases to trimming and J lost 4 bases, with 13 bases between them. The CDR3 reads CASQGRGTEAFF. The CDR3 bases are TGTGCCAGTCAAGGCAGGGGCACTGAAGCTTTCTTT.

The rearrangement uses TRBV7-2 and TRBJ2-1; 9 bases are shared with TRBD2. Trimming took 1 base from V and 4 from J; bases not matched to a gene: 11. This CDR3 has 18 residues. CDR1 is SGHTA and CDR2 is FQGNSA in the germline V gene. The CDR3 sequence is CASSLGRGGARIYNEQFF. The CDR3 region has the DNA TGTGCCAGCAGCTTAGGGCGCGGGGGGGCAAGAATTTACAATGAGCAGTTCTTC.

This clonotype was found many times. V and J are TRBV12-3 or TRBV12-4 and TRBJ1-5, with 9 bases identical to TRBD1. V was pared by 5 bases and J by 9 bases, with 11 bases of the junction left unmatched. The CDR3 is 15 residues long. CDR3 coding DNA: TGTGCCAGCAGTCGAGGGACAGGGAAGATCTCGCCCCAGCATTTT. Translating gives CASSRGTGKISPQHF.

This clonotype has more than one count but fewer than ten. The chain links TRBV6-1 to TRBJ2-7; 9 bases are shared with TRBD2. The CDR3 is 15 amino acids. Germline CDR1 and CDR2: MNHNS and SASEGT. The V and J ends lost 4 bases and 1 base, in that order; junction bases with no gene match: 5. The CDR3 DNA reads as TGTGCCAGCAGTGTGATAGCGGGGGAGTCCTACGAGCAGTACTTC. Its translation is CASSVIAGESYEQYF.

This clonotype was seen more than once but under ten times. V and J are TRBV27 and TRBJ2-3, with D tentatively TRBD2 (5 bases). V was trimmed by 3 bases and J by 2 bases, leaving 18 bases between them. The CDR3 is made up of 17 amino acids. Germline CDR1 and CDR2: MNHEY and SMNVEV (reference sequence). This CDR3 reads CASSFELATTPTDTQYF. CDR3 bases: TGTGCCAGCAGTTTTGAGTTGGCGACTACACCCACAGATACGCAGTATTTT.

This clonotype turned up a few times. Sequence at one end of the junction differs from germline and may be a read error. This sequence joins TRBV2 and TRBJ1-2, with 9 nucleotides matching TRBD1. This CDR3 contains 12 residues. Germline V gene lookup returns CDR1 SNHLY and CDR2 FYNNEI. The CDR3 DNA reads TGTGCCAGCACCCAGGGGACAGGGACGGAGTTCTTC. This encodes CASTQGTGTEFF.

This clonotype was counted between two and nine times. The chain has TRBV6-2 or TRBV6-3 and TRBJ2-4; TRBD1 is a possible D gene (5 bases). This CDR3 comprises 17 residues. Germline-derived CDR1 and CDR2 are MNHEY and SVGEGT. With 4 bases removed from V and 0 bases from J, the gap between germline ends came to 16 bases. This chain's CDR3 is CASSLRQPNLAKNIQYF. Written as DNA, the CDR3 is TGTGCCAGCAGTTTACGACAGCCCAATCTAGCCAAAAACATTCAGTACTTC.

This clonotype showed up just a few times. The chain is built from TRBV12-3 or TRBV12-4 and TRBJ2-7; tentatively, D is TRBD2 (6 bases). V lost 3 bases and J lost 3, with 12 bases in between. The CDR3 extends over 14 amino acids. CDR3 in amino acids: CASSLGTENYEQYF. In DNA, the CDR3 is TGTGCCAGCAGTTTGGGGACTGAAAACTACGAGCAGTACTTC.

This rearrangement joins TRBV5-1 to TRBJ2-3; 7 bases line up with TRBD2. The germline CDR1 and CDR2 sequences are SGHRS and YFSETQ. V was pared by 0 bases and J by 5 bases, with 3 bases of the junction left unmatched. The CDR3 sequence is 14 residues long. The CDR3 here is CASSLVVAGDTQYF. The CDR3 DNA follows: TGCGCCAGCAGCTTGGTTGTAGCGGGAGATACGCAGTATTTT.

The chain links TRBV12-1 to TRBJ2-1; TRBD1, the table's D call, was not compared with the DNA. TRBV12-1 is listed as a pseudogene. The CDR3 spans 15 residues. CDR3: CASSFTGAWHNEQFF. CDR3 in DNA: TGTGCCAGCAGCTTCACAGGGGCTTGGCACAATGAGCAGTTCTTC.

The chain uses TRBV6-5 and TRBJ2-3; 8 bases map to TRBD2. V lost 0 bases, J lost 0 bases, and 5 bases stayed unmatched. Germline loops: CDR1 MNHEY, CDR2 SVGAGI. CDR3 size: 17 residues. The CDR3 sequence is CASSYSHSGASTDTQYF. The DNA of the CDR3 is TGTGCCAGCAGTTACTCGCATAGCGGGGCAAGCACAGATACGCAGTATTTT.

This sequence joins TRBV10-3 and TRBJ2-7, with a tentative D call TRBD1 (6 bases). CDR1 and CDR2 from the germline V gene are ENHRY and SYGVKD. This CDR3 spans 13 amino acids. V shed 4 bases and J shed 1 base, with 8 bases lying between them. The DNA for the CDR3 is TGTGCCATCAGTGGGACAGCATCCTACGAGCAGTACTTC. This gives the protein CAISGTASYEQYF.